Included here is one T cell receptor (beta chain) sequence, with context. It lacks a known antigen. Base qualities were left out, and no much larger clone turns up one base away. The data originate from a study of vaccination effects on CD4 cells after COVID-19 (dated by TCRdb to between 2021 and 2023). In terms of the full investigation: Two doses of either the BNT162b2 or the mRNA-1273 mRNA SARS-CoV-2 vaccine were administered to participants. Altogether, approximately 10 COVID-19 convalescent patients and a handful of SARS-CoV-2-naive healthy vaccine recipients made up the full study. In both COVID-19 convalescent patients and infection-naive vaccine recipients, the study compared SARS-CoV-2 spike-specific CD4+ TCR repertoires from before mRNA vaccination with those from after it. Cultures from other donors in the study were sequenced using the Oncomine TCR Beta short-read assay on an Illumina iSeq 100.

CDR1 and CDR2 are drawn from the germline V gene (reference sequence): DFQATT, SNEGSKA. V and J are trimmed by 3 bases and 3 bases, and the gene matches miss 5 bases of the junction. From the cysteine through the phenylalanine, the CDR3 covers 14 amino acids. Of all the DNA, just the CDR3 is kept, 42 bases in frame from base 1. The study at large found these results: The study was limited by a small number of convalescent patients and lacked early post-infection timepoints. Marked clonal contraction was observed in both infection-induced and vaccine-induced clones at late post-vaccination timepoints, consistent with waning T cell responses. Among healthy vaccine recipients, nearly all vaccine-induced clones were SARS-CoV-2 mono-reactive, and just 1 of 255 was cross-reactive with common cold coronaviruses.

In the ViraFEST assay, PBMC were stimulated with viral peptide pools, and TCR sequencing was then used to find antigen-specific CD4+ T cell clonotypes based on their expansion. After less than 13 days of culture, CD4+ T cells were isolated with the EasySep CD4+ T cell isolation kit. Healthy vaccine recipients had no prior SARS-CoV-2 infection, confirmed by negative nucleocapsid antibodies before and after vaccination. Each well held 1.5 million to 2.5 million PBMC cultured in IMDM containing approximately 5.2% human AB serum, roughly 9.9 IU/ml IL-2 and gentamicin, along with 10 ug/ml peptides. On days 3 and 7, half of the culture medium was replaced with fresh IL-2-containing medium. Each peptide stimulation condition was cultured in triplicate wells unless otherwise noted. Using Ficoll-Paque Plus gradient centrifugation, PBMC were separated from whole blood and then either used fresh or cryopreserved at -140C. The overlapping peptide pools covered the spike proteins of SARS-CoV-2 and of the common cold coronaviruses HCoV-NL63, HCoV-OC43 and HCoV-229E. Genomic DNA was extracted from cultured CD4+ T cells with the QIAamp micro DNA kit.

Library creation used the immunoSEQ multiplex PCR assay. DNA from the CD4+ T cells that had been cultured and isolated underwent TCR beta CDR3 sequencing. Processing in the source paper ran as follows. Non-productive TCR sequences were removed, reads were trimmed to the CDR3 region, and CDR3s of at least 7 amino acids were retained. The MANAFEST web app was used to pick out antigen-specific clonotypes by comparing their expansion in peptide wells with that in reference cultures. To count as positive, a clone had to show expansion at FDR<0.05 compared with the reference and with all other wells, an odds ratio above 5, and a frequency above 0.1% in two replicate wells. Clonotypes significantly expanded in SARS-CoV-2 spike wells and in at least one common cold coronavirus spike condition were defined as cross-reactive. Using the stringdist R package, CDR3 similarity was measured by Levenshtein distance, and unrooted trees were constructed with ape in R 3.6.1. Here the immuneACCESS table is served through TCRdb, limited to in-frame sequences with V and J called. Missing clones are a known gap in these copies; in checked studies unresolved V genes cover under half, and the rest lacks a known reason. For V, J and clone size, that table is used; D and trimming come from the DNA. The sample yields fewer than 25,000 clones; over 70% were counted once. The ten largest clones take up approximately 12% of the sample.

Recombination joined TRBV20-1 with TRBJ2-7; TRBD1 fits 10 bases in the junction. The sample was CD4+ T cells from PBMCs cultured with HCoV-229E spike peptides, taken before COVID-19 vaccination. The cell subset or site tag for this specimen amounts to: HCoV-229E spike overlapping peptide pool stimulation. The sequence was collected from a human donor who received a COVID-19 vaccine. This receptor has the CDR3 CSASGTGDDYEQYF. The nucleotide sequence reads TGCAGTGCTAGTGGGACAGGGGACGACTACGAGCAGTACTTC.